A selection of T cell receptor beta chains follows, all from one sample in a study of post-analysis software for immune sequencing data. MiXCR was run by TCRdb on the PCR reads, yielding one entry per CDR3 protein. The sample contains 380,000 or so distinct CDR3 sequences, around 37% of which appear only once. The material sequenced was blood. The origin of the receptors is a girl under 18 with multiple sclerosis. Both conserved end residues are part of each CDR3. Fields, in order: clone size, D gene, J gene, V gene, CDR3 DNA, CDR3 protein. D genes are given only for firm matches. A row's size may be missing; if present it is once, few, many or a size class.

abundance: .; d_gene: .; j_gene: TRBJ1-1; v_gene: TRBV29-1; CDR3nt: TGCAGCGTTGTCATCACTGAAGCTTTCTTT; CDR3aa: CSVVITEAFF
abundance: .; d_gene: .; j_gene: TRBJ2-7; v_gene: TRBV7-9; CDR3nt: TGTGCCAGCAGCTACTCTGAAACCTACGAGCAGTACTTC; CDR3aa: CASSYSETYEQYF
abundance: .; d_gene: .; j_gene: TRBJ1-1; v_gene: TRBV6-5; CDR3nt: TGTGCCAGCAGCTACGGGGAGGGCCTGAACACTGAAGCTTTCTTT; CDR3aa: CASSYGEGLNTEAFF
abundance: .; d_gene: .; j_gene: TRBJ1-2; v_gene: TRBV25-1; CDR3nt: TGTGCCAGCCGGAGTGACTTCTCTAACTATGGCTACACCTTC; CDR3aa: CASRSDFSNYGYTF
abundance: .; d_gene: .; j_gene: TRBJ2-5; v_gene: TRBV29-1; CDR3nt: TGCAGCGCAGGATCAGCGTACCAAGAGACCCAGTACTTC; CDR3aa: CSAGSAYQETQYF
abundance: few; d_gene: .; j_gene: TRBJ2-3; v_gene: TRBV7-2; CDR3nt: TGTGCCAGCAGCTTAGGGGGCCCCGCGGATACGCAGTATTTT; CDR3aa: CASSLGGPADTQYF
abundance: .; d_gene: .; j_gene: TRBJ2-5; v_gene: TRBV6-2/TRBV6-3; CDR3nt: TGTGCCAGCAGTTACTTCCAAGAGACCCAGTACTTC; CDR3aa: CASSYFQETQYF
abundance: .; d_gene: .; j_gene: TRBJ1-2; v_gene: TRBV12-3/TRBV12-4; CDR3nt: TGTGCCAGCAGTTACGGACAGACCGGCTACACCTTC; CDR3aa: CASSYGQTGYTF
abundance: .; d_gene: .; j_gene: TRBJ2-1; v_gene: TRBV29-1; CDR3nt: TGCAGCGTTGAACTGACAGCTATTAGCTCCTACAATGAGCAGTTCTTC; CDR3aa: CSVELTAISSYNEQFF
abundance: .; d_gene: .; j_gene: TRBJ2-3; v_gene: TRBV28; CDR3nt: TGTGCCAGCAGTTTCACCGCGGGCAGAAACACAGATACGCAGTATTTT; CDR3aa: CASSFTAGRNTDTQYF
abundance: .; d_gene: .; j_gene: TRBJ2-6; v_gene: TRBV24-1; CDR3nt: TGTGCCACCAGTGATTTTTCCTCTGGGGCCAACGTCCTGACTTTC; CDR3aa: CATSDFSSGANVLTF
abundance: .; d_gene: .; j_gene: TRBJ2-3; v_gene: TRBV6-5; CDR3nt: TGTGCCCGCAGTTACGATTCAAATTTAGCAGATACGCAGTATTTT; CDR3aa: CARSYDSNLADTQYF
abundance: .; d_gene: TRBD1; j_gene: TRBJ2-5; v_gene: TRBV6-6; CDR3nt: TGTGCCAGCAGGTACACAGGGGCTTTGGATCCGTACTTC; CDR3aa: CASRYTGALDPYF